This section outlines one T cell receptor beta chain sequence together with its context. What it binds is not known. These data belong to a study of cytomegalovirus exposure and HLA in healthy donors. General observations from the study: V- and J-gene trimming of TCR beta was linked (in a later analysis) to a missense DCLRE1C variant. What was likely a sequencing artifact was a cluster of highly shared sequence variants.

The PCR was carried out with 60 Vbeta primers and 13 Jbeta primers. Profiled with immunoSEQ multiplex PCR; TCRdb holds only in-frame clones, not every one. The repertoire holds more than 85,000 clones, around a tenth seen once, with 4.5% to 6% in the top ten. V shed 8 bases and J 0 bases; nucleotides not matched to a gene: 3. Germline V gene sequence: CDR1 MNHNS, CDR2 SASEGT. This CDR3 spans 14 amino acids. Sequencing was carried out using PBMCs. This clonotype originated in a man aged 50 to 60 in good health and CMV-seropositive. The rearrangement links TRBV6-1 to TRBJ1-1, with 10 bases matching TRBD1. In nucleotides, the CDR3 is TGTGCCAGCCGACAGGGGGCTCTGAACACTGAAGCTTTCTTT. This codes for CASRQGALNTEAFF.